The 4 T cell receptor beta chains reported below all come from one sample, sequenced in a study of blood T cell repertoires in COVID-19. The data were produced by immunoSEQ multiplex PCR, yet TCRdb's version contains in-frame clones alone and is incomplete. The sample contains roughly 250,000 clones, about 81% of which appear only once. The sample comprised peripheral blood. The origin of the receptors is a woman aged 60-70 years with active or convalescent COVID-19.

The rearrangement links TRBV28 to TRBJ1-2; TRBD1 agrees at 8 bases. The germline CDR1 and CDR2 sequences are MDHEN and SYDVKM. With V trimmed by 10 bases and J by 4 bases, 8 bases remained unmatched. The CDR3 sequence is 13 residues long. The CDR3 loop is CATIGQGVYGYTF. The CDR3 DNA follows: TGTGCCACCATCGGACAGGGAGTCTATGGCTACACCTTC.

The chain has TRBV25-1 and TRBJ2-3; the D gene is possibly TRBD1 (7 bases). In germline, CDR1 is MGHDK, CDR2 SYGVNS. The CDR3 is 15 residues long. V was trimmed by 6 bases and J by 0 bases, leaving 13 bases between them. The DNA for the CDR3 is TGTGCCAGCAGCCCGACAGGGACTAGCACAGATACGCAGTATTTT. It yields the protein CASSPTGTSTDTQYF.

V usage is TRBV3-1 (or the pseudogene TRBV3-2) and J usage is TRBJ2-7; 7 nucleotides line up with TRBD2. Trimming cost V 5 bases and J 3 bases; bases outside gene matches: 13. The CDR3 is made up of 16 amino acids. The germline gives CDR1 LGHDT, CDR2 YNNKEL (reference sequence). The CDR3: CASSLGSGALGYEQYF. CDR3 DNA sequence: TGTGCCAGCAGCTTAGGGAGCGGGGCCCTCGGCTACGAGCAGTACTTC.

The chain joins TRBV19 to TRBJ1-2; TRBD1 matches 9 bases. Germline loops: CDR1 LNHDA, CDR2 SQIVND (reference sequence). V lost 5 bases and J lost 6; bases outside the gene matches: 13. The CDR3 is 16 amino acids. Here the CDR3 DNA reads TGTGCCAGTAGTTTTACCAATCCGGGACAGGGCAATGGCTACACCTTC. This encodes CASSFTNPGQGNGYTF.